These 32 T cell receptor beta chains came from one sample sequenced in a study of blood T cell repertoires in COVID-19 (dated by TCRdb to 2019 to 2021). Library preparation was by the immunoSEQ multiplex PCR assay. Here the immuneACCESS table is served through TCRdb, limited to in-frame sequences with V and J called. Missing clones are a known gap in these copies; in checked studies unresolved V genes cover under half, and the rest lacks a known reason. The sample data list approximately 300,000 clones, and 90% of these were observed just once. The top ten clones comprise approximately 7.5% of the sample. Sequencing was carried out using peripheral blood. Receptors were obtained from a woman in her twenties or thirties with COVID-19, enrolled during active disease.

V usage is TRBV5-1 and J usage is TRBJ2-2; tentative D call: TRBD1 (5 bases). Trimming left V 6 bases short and J 7 bases short, with 16 bases between. Germline CDR1 is SGHRS and CDR2 is YFSETQ. CDR3 length equals 14 residues. The DNA of the CDR3 is TGCGCCAGCAAGGGGATAGATGAGAACGGGGAGCTGTTTTTT. As protein: CASKGIDENGELFF.

The chain is built from TRBV9 and TRBJ2-7; 7 nucleotides match TRBD1. The V segment lost 3 bases and the J segment 6 bases; nucleotides outside the gene matches: 9. Germline-derived CDR1 and CDR2 are SGDLS and YYNGEE. The CDR3 runs to 14 residues. CDR3 nucleotides: TGTGCCAGCAGCGATCAACAGGGGTTTGGCGAGCAGTACTTC. Its protein is CASSDQQGFGEQYF.

This rearrangement joins TRBV19 to TRBJ2-7; 8 bases fit TRBD1. The junction had 6 bases not matched to a gene; V was cut back by 3 bases and J by 5 bases. The CDR3 sequence is 14 residues long. CDR1 is LNHDA and CDR2 is SQIVND in the germline V gene (reference sequence). The CDR3: CASSIDRGGNEQYF. CDR3 bases: TGTGCCAGTAGTATTGACAGGGGTGGAAACGAGCAGTACTTC.

This clone was found once. V gene TRBV25-1 combines with J gene TRBJ1-2; TRBD1 might be the D (6 bases). Trimming left V 4 bases short and J 10 bases short, with 13 bases between. CDR1 is MGHDK and CDR2 is SYGVNS in the germline V gene. This CDR3 has 12 amino acids. The chain's CDR3 is CASSALRGNYTF. The DNA for the CDR3 is TGTGCCAGCAGTGCCCTCAGGGGCAACTACACCTTC.

The chain links TRBV7-3 to TRBJ1-1; 7 nucleotides align to TRBD1. J gave up 4 bases and V 5 bases, and 7 bases lay outside the gene matches. CDR3 length equals 14 residues. CDR1 is SGHTA, CDR2 FQGTGA, per germline. This CDR3 is CASSPTGVATEAFF. CDR3 bases: TGTGCCAGCAGCCCCACAGGGGTGGCCACTGAAGCTTTCTTT.

With regard to this clone: This sample includes further DNA sequences coding for the same CDR3. V gene TRBV28 combines with J gene TRBJ1-1, with D tentatively TRBD1 (6 bases). The V end was cut by 8 bases, the J end by 1 base, with 14 bases between. CDR3 length equals 14 residues. Per germline, CDR1 MDHEN and CDR2 SYDVKM. The chain's CDR3 is CASRPGQPNTEAFF. CDR3 coding DNA: TGTGCCAGCCGACCGGGACAACCGAACACTGAAGCTTTCTTT.

The count of this clone is one. The chain is built from TRBV9 and TRBJ2-7, with TRBD1 identical over 9 bases. The V gene's germline CDR1 is SGDLS and CDR2 YYNGEE. V trimming: 3 bases; J trimming: 3 bases; junction bases outside the gene matches: 4. There are 14 residues in the CDR3. The CDR3 nucleotides are TGTGCCAGCAGCGCCGGACAGGGGATCTACGAGCAGTACTTC. Residues: CASSAGQGIYEQYF.

The chain employs TRBV3-1 (or the pseudogene TRBV3-2) and TRBJ1-3; possibly TRBD1 for D (5 bases). This CDR3 contains 18 residues. Germline loops: CDR1 LGHDT, CDR2 YNNKEL (reference sequence). The V end lost 0 bases, the J end lost 1 base, and 16 bases lay between the germline ends. The CDR3 region is CASSQECKGRRSGNTIYF. CDR3 in DNA: TGTGCCAGCAGCCAAGAATGTAAGGGGCGAAGGTCTGGAAACACCATATATTTT.

The chain's CDR3 is CASSSGLAGETQYF. The CDR3 nucleotides are TGTGCCAGCAGCTCGGGACTAGCAGGGGAGACCCAGTACTTC. The chain employs TRBV7-6 and TRBJ2-5; TRBD2 agrees at 9 bases. This CDR3 has 14 amino acids. Per germline, CDR1 SGHVS and CDR2 FNYEAQ. J was trimmed by 5 bases and V by 4 bases; bases with no gene match: 5.

V and J are TRBV6-4 and TRBJ1-1; no clear D gene. From germline, CDR1 is MRHNA and CDR2 SNTAGT. V lost 1 base and J lost 6, with 9 bases in between. The CDR3 sequence is 13 residues long. The CDR3 here is CASSDYPGAEAFF. CDR3 sequence (DNA): TGTGCCAGCAGTGACTACCCCGGGGCTGAAGCTTTCTTT.

This clone has a handful of counts. CDR3 DNA sequence: TGCGCCAGCAGCCAAGCGGTCGGATCGGGTCGGTATGGCAATCAGCCCCAGCATTTT. It translates to CASSQAVGSGRYGNQPQHF. The chain combines TRBV4-1 with TRBJ1-5; D gene unclear. This CDR3 is built from 19 residues. CDR1 and CDR2 (germline): MGHRA, YSYEKL. V lost 1 base and J 2 bases, leaving 21 bases between the germline ends.

The chain recombines TRBV9 with TRBJ2-3; 7 bases map to TRBD1. The CDR3 sequence is 15 residues long. V was clipped by 5 bases and J by 4 bases; unmatched bases: 10. Germline V gene sequence: CDR1 SGDLS, CDR2 YYNGEE. The CDR3 loop reads CASSSTGARPDTQYF. The CDR3 region has the DNA TGTGCCAGCAGTTCCACAGGGGCGAGGCCAGATACGCAGTATTTT.

The chain employs TRBV4-3 and TRBJ1-1; tentative D call: TRBD1 (6 bases). Germline values: CDR1 LGHNA, CDR2 YSLEER. Trimming cost V 0 bases and J 4 bases, with 12 bases left between them. The CDR3 has 15 residues. The DNA of the CDR3 is TGCGCCAGCAGCCAAGACAGGGGTTGGGGCACTGAAGCTTTCTTT. Amino acids: CASSQDRGWGTEAFF.

This chain joins TRBV9 and TRBJ2-3; TRBD1 aligns across 9 bases. The CDR3 runs to 20 residues. The trim removed 2 bases at V and 5 bases at J, leaving 21 bases unmatched. Germline-derived CDR1 and CDR2 are SGDLS and YYNGEE. Here the CDR3 DNA reads TGTGCCAGCAGCGTCGGTGGACAGGGGATATACCCTTTACCGTTAGATACGCAGTATTTT. Translating gives CASSVGGQGIYPLPLDTQYF.

In DNA, the CDR3 is TGTGCCAGCAGTTACGAAAATGGCCTCTACGAGCAGTACTTC. Translation gives CASSYENGLYEQYF. The chain recombines TRBV6-2 or TRBV6-3 with TRBJ2-7; D not resolved. This CDR3 is built from 14 residues. V gave up 2 bases and J gave up 3 bases, with 11 bases separating them. CDR1 is MNHEY, CDR2 SVGEGT, per germline.

This clone was detected only a few times. The J gene is TRBJ1-2, the V gene TRBV2; D is undetermined. The CDR3 contains 12 residues. The V end lost 7 bases, the J end lost 3 bases, and 9 bases lay between the germline ends. From germline, CDR1 is SNHLY and CDR2 FYNNEI. The CDR3 DNA sequence: TGTGCCAGCAACCTGGGAGACTATGGCTACACCTTC. Protein: CASNLGDYGYTF. Complete variable domain (other parts from reference TRBV2 and TRBJ1-2): EPEVTQTPSHQVTQMGQEVILRCVPISNHLYFYWYRQILGQKVEFLVSFYNNEISEKSEIFDDQFSVERPDGSNFTLKIRSTKLEDSAMYFCASNLGDYGYTFGSGTRLTVV.

The V and J genes are TRBV11-3 and TRBJ2-2, with TRBD2 matching over 10 bases. CDR3 size: 16 residues. The J segment lost 1 base and the V segment lost 3 bases, leaving 2 bases of the junction unmatched. The germline V gene has CDR1 SGHNT and CDR2 YENEEA. The CDR3 sequence is CASSFRLAGNTGELFF. The CDR3 DNA follows: TGTGCCAGCAGCTTCCGACTAGCGGGGAACACCGGGGAGCTGTTTTTT. The full variable domain, rest sourced from reference TRBV11-3 and TRBJ2-2, is EAGVVQSPRYKIIEKKQPVAFWCNPISGHNTLYWYLQNLGQGPELLIRYENEEAVDDSQLPKDRFSAERLKGVDSTLKIQPAELGDSAVYLCASSFRLAGNTGELFFGEGSRLTVL.

The chain recombines TRBV2 with TRBJ2-5; maybe TRBD2 (5 bases). Looked up from germline, CDR1 is SNHLY and CDR2 is FYNNEI. The CDR3 is 15 residues long. Trimming shortened V by 4 bases and J by 5 bases, and 17 bases separated the two germline ends. CDR3 bases: TGTGCCAGCAGTGGGGGTGTGATCGGGGTGGAGACCCAGTACTTC. As protein: CASSGGVIGVETQYF. Based on the CDR3 plus reference TRBV2 and TRBJ2-5, the full variable domain is EPEVTQTPSHQVTQMGQEVILRCVPISNHLYFYWYRQILGQKVEFLVSFYNNEISEKSEIFDDQFSVERPDGSNFTLKIRSTKLEDSAMYFCASSGGVIGVETQYFGPGTRLLVL.

The chain combines TRBV29-1 with TRBJ2-1, with 8 bases lining up with TRBD2. This CDR3 comprises 13 residues. Per germline, CDR1 SQVTM and CDR2 ANQGSEA. For the CDR3, the DNA is TGCGCTGTCCAGCGGGAGTTGGAAAATGAGCAGTTCTTC. This encodes CAVQRELENEQFF.

The rearrangement joins TRBV24-1 to TRBJ1-4, with D perhaps TRBD1 (5 bases). Germline assignment: CDR1 KGHDR and CDR2 SFDVKD. The CDR3 contains 15 residues. V lost 6 bases to trimming and J lost 2 bases, with 12 bases between them. The CDR3 DNA is TGTGCCACCAGTCAGGCGGGGGTGACTAATGAAAAACTGTTTTTT. Amino acid sequence: CATSQAGVTNEKLFF.

V is TRBV19 and J is TRBJ1-1; no clear D. The V and J ends lost 3 bases and 5 bases respectively, with 10 bases between them. CDR1 and CDR2 (germline): LNHDA, SQIVND (reference sequence). This CDR3 is built from 13 residues. CDR3 sequence: CASSILGGTEAFF. The CDR3 DNA is TGTGCCAGTAGTATTCTGGGAGGAACTGAAGCTTTCTTT.

The gene calls are TRBV2 and TRBJ2-5; the D gene is possibly TRBD2 (5 bases). V was clipped by 0 bases and J by 2 bases, with 10 bases between them. CDR3 length: 15 amino acids. Per germline, CDR1 SNHLY and CDR2 FYNNEI. The CDR3: CASSEAGVTQETQYF. The DNA for the CDR3 is TGTGCCAGCAGTGAAGCGGGAGTGACGCAAGAGACCCAGTACTTC. Complete variable domain (other parts from reference TRBV2 and TRBJ2-5): EPEVTQTPSHQVTQMGQEVILRCVPISNHLYFYWYRQILGQKVEFLVSFYNNEISEKSEIFDDQFSVERPDGSNFTLKIRSTKLEDSAMYFCASSEAGVTQETQYFGPGTRLLVL.

The CDR3 spells CASRSRDRVYEQYF. The CDR3 DNA sequence: TGTGCCAGCAGGAGCCGGGACAGGGTCTACGAGCAGTACTTC. The chain is built from TRBV27 and TRBJ2-7, with 9 bases identical to TRBD1. In germline, CDR1 is MNHEY, CDR2 SMNVEV (reference sequence). The length of the CDR3 is 14 residues. V shed 6 bases, J shed 3 bases, and the junction held 6 bases outside the gene matches.

This clone was seen a few times. This chain joins TRBV5-1 and TRBJ2-2, with 14 bases fitting TRBD2. J gave up 4 bases and V 4 bases, and 3 bases lay outside the gene matches. The CDR3 extends over 16 amino acids. CDR1 and CDR2 from the germline V gene are SGHRS and YFSETQ. CDR3 sequence (DNA): TGCGCCAGCAGCCCGGGACTAGCGGGAGTCACCGGGGAGCTGTTTTTT. Translation gives CASSPGLAGVTGELFF.

The genes are TRBV19 and TRBJ2-3; TRBD2 agrees at 7 bases. The CDR3 is made up of 14 amino acids. From germline, CDR1 is LNHDA and CDR2 SQIVND (reference sequence). With 4 bases clipped from V and 3 bases from J, the junction kept 4 bases outside the gene matches. DNA for the CDR3: TGTGCCAGTAGTACCTGGGAGGGAACAGATACGCAGTATTTT. Residues: CASSTWEGTDTQYF.

The rearrangement joins TRBV10-2 to TRBJ1-4, with D possibly being TRBD1 (6 bases). Germline CDR1 reads WSHSY; CDR2 reads SAAADI. Trimming shortened V by 8 bases and J by 4 bases, and 14 bases separated the two germline ends. The CDR3 has 14 residues. In DNA form, the CDR3 reads TGCGCCAGCTCGTGGGGGCGAGATAATGAAAAACTGTTTTTT. As protein: CASSWGRDNEKLFF.

The gene calls are TRBV3-1 (or the pseudogene TRBV3-2) and TRBJ2-2; D possibly corresponds to TRBD2 (7 bases). Germline V gene sequence: CDR1 LGHDT, CDR2 YNNKEL (reference sequence). Trimming removed 1 base from V and 0 bases from J, with 12 bases in between. The CDR3 sequence is 17 residues long. The CDR3 sequence is CASSQGWGGANTGELFF. The CDR3 bases are TGTGCCAGCAGCCAAGGCTGGGGGGGCGCGAACACCGGGGAGCTGTTTTTT.

The J gene is TRBJ1-1, the V gene TRBV28; possible D gene TRBD1, 6 bases. Between the trimmed V and J ends, which lost 11 bases and 0 bases, there was a span of 16 bases. Germline CDR1 and CDR2: MDHEN and SYDVKM. The CDR3 consists of 14 residues. CDR3 residues: CARDRGGVNTEAFF. The CDR3 DNA is TGTGCCCGTGACCGAGGGGGGGTGAACACTGAAGCTTTCTTT.

The rearrangement links TRBV28 to TRBJ1-2, with a weak D call TRBD1 (6 bases). From germline, CDR1 is MDHEN and CDR2 SYDVKM. This CDR3 has 14 amino acids. The V and J ends lost 4 bases and 2 bases respectively, with 11 bases between them. CDR3 sequence (DNA): TGTGCCAGCAGTTCTTTTACAGGGAACTATGGCTACACCTTC. Amino acids: CASSSFTGNYGYTF.

This clone was observed a few times. The chain has TRBV19 and TRBJ2-7; tentatively, D is TRBD1 (6 bases). V was clipped by 8 bases and J by 3 bases, with 20 bases between them. This CDR3 contains 15 residues. Looked up from germline, CDR1 is LNHDA and CDR2 is SQIVND (reference sequence). The chain's CDR3 is CASRKQGEGLYEQYF. For the CDR3, the DNA is TGTGCCAGTCGGAAACAGGGTGAGGGGCTCTACGAGCAGTACTTC.

The chain combines TRBV19 with TRBJ1-2; the D is unclear. The length of the CDR3 is 15 residues. Germline values: CDR1 LNHDA, CDR2 SQIVND (reference sequence). The V end was cut by 3 bases, the J end by 1 base, with 12 bases between. The CDR3 DNA reads TGTGCCAGTAGTATTGGGCAGGCCTATAACTATGGCTACACCTTC. Its protein is CASSIGQAYNYGYTF.

This chain joins TRBV4-1 and TRBJ1-2; 7 nucleotides line up with TRBD1. V lost 4 bases and J lost 4; bases outside the gene matches: 6. CDR3 length: 14 residues. Germline values: CDR1 MGHRA, CDR2 YSYEKL. For the CDR3, the DNA is TGCGCCAGCAGCCGCCCCGGGACAGCCTATGGCTACACCTTC. Its protein is CASSRPGTAYGYTF.